The rows below give T cell receptor beta chains drawn from one sample of a study of blood T cell repertoires in COVID-19. TCRdb's table, derived via immunoSEQ multiplex PCR, lists solely in-frame clones and lacks some. This table holds hundreds of thousands of clones, nearly 90% found once. The sample was peripheral blood. The receptors here all came from a human donor in a cohort sampled during active COVID-19. Both conserved end residues are part of each CDR3. The D gene is left open where the match is weak. Expanded clones are given a class, and other clones once, few, many or no size at all.

d_gene: TRBD1
j_gene: TRBJ1-1
v_gene: TRBV6-2/TRBV6-3
abundance: NA
CDR3nt: TGTGCCAGCAGCAGAGTCCTCCCGGGACAGGGGGTCCCTGAAGCTTTCTTT
CDR3aa: CASSRVLPGQGVPEAFF

d_gene: TRBD1
j_gene: TRBJ2-7
v_gene: TRBV3-1/TRBV3-2
abundance: NA
CDR3nt: TGTGCCAGCAGCCCCGGACAGGGGAGGTCTAGGCAGTACTTC
CDR3aa: CASSPGQGRSRQYF

d_gene: TRBD1
j_gene: TRBJ2-6
v_gene: TRBV7-7
abundance: NA
CDR3nt: TGTGCTAGCAGCACAGGGACAGGGGCTGGGGCCAACGTCCTGACTTTC
CDR3aa: CASSTGTGAGANVLTF

d_gene: NA
j_gene: TRBJ1-2
v_gene: TRBV5-1
abundance: once
CDR3nt: TGCGCCAGCAGCTTGACACAGGGCGGCTACACCTTC
CDR3aa: CASSLTQGGYTF

d_gene: TRBD1
j_gene: TRBJ2-2
v_gene: TRBV29-1
abundance: NA
CDR3nt: TGCAGCGGCGGACAGGGCACCGGGGAGCTGTTTTTT
CDR3aa: CSGGQGTGELFF

d_gene: NA
j_gene: TRBJ2-7
v_gene: TRBV11-3
abundance: NA
CDR3nt: TGTGCCAGCAGCTCAGGGGAGCGGTACGAGCAGTACTTC
CDR3aa: CASSSGERYEQYF

d_gene: TRBD2
j_gene: TRBJ2-3
v_gene: TRBV5-6
abundance: NA
CDR3nt: TGTGCCAGCAGCTTGGCCACGAGCGGGGCTAGCACAGATACGCAGTATTTT
CDR3aa: CASSLATSGASTDTQYF

d_gene: TRBD1
j_gene: TRBJ2-7
v_gene: TRBV10-2
abundance: NA
CDR3nt: TGCGCCAGCAGTGAGTCGGCGGGACAGGGGGCCAGGGAGCAGTACTTC
CDR3aa: CASSESAGQGAREQYF

d_gene: NA
j_gene: TRBJ1-1
v_gene: TRBV7-6
abundance: NA
CDR3nt: TGTGCCAGCAGCTCTAATACAGGTGGTAGCGAAGCTTTCTTT
CDR3aa: CASSSNTGGSEAFF

d_gene: NA
j_gene: TRBJ1-1
v_gene: TRBV6-6
abundance: NA
CDR3nt: TGTGCCAGCAGTTACTTTGGGGGCTGGAGCACTGAAGCTTTCTTT
CDR3aa: CASSYFGGWSTEAFF

d_gene: NA
j_gene: TRBJ2-7
v_gene: TRBV6-2/TRBV6-3
abundance: NA
CDR3nt: TGTGCCAGCAGTTACTCGATAGGGAACAGGGTGGACGAGCAGTACTTC
CDR3aa: CASSYSIGNRVDEQYF